This T cell receptor (beta chain) emerged from a study of tumor-infiltrating lymphocytes in localized non-small cell lung cancer. This CDR3 has 14 amino acids. Germline CDR1 is SGDLS and CDR2 is YYNGEE. Trimming took off 0 bases at V and 2 bases at J, with 6 bases between the two ends. A note on this clone: The antigen is undetermined.

Measured with immunoSEQ multiplex PCR; TCRdb has only the in-frame clones, and not every one. The sample consists of around 13,000 clones, 79% of them appearing once. Study-level points and caveats: Only some patients had TCR sequencing, depending on available tissue.

V gene TRBV9 combines with J gene TRBJ1-3, with D perhaps TRBD1 (5 bases). This receptor was obtained from a human donor with non-small cell lung cancer. The sequenced sample was lung tumor tissue. CDR3: CASSVGRAGNTIYF. The CDR3 DNA reads as TGTGCCAGCAGCGTAGGCAGGGCTGGAAACACCATATATTTT.